Listed below are T cell receptor beta chains from one sample, sequenced in a study of blood T cell repertoires in COVID-19. Only in-frame clones appear in the TCRdb table, and some are missing; sequencing was by immunoSEQ multiplex PCR. Of about 240,000 clones in the sample, around 84% are singletons; the top ten hold 6% to 9%. The sequenced sample was peripheral blood. The receptors stem from a woman aged 65 to 85 with active or convalescent COVID-19. Each CDR3 is given with its conserved first and last residue. D genes are given only for firm matches. Only part of the rows carry a size: once, few, many, or a class if the clone is expanded.

. | . | TRBJ2-5 | TRBV2 | CASSEIGKETQYF | TGTGCCAGCAGTGAAATCGGGAAAGAGACCCAGTACTTC
. | . | TRBJ1-2 | TRBV3-1/TRBV3-2 | CASSQDQRAGGYTF | TGTGCCAGCAGCCAAGATCAGCGGGCGGGTGGCTACACCTTC
. | . | TRBJ2-7 | TRBV13 | CASSFQGSREQYF | TGTGCCAGCAGCTTTCAGGGTTCGCGCGAGCAGTACTTC
. | TRBD1 | TRBJ1-2 | TRBV6-5 | CASSTDRGRFYTF | TGTGCCAGCAGTACGGACAGGGGGCGATTCTACACCTTC
. | . | TRBJ1-2 | TRBV18 | CASSQDSDGGYTF | TGTGCCAGCTCCCAAGACAGCGACGGCGGCTACACCTTC
once | . | TRBJ2-5 | TRBV14 | CASSLQGSGTQYF | TGTGCCAGCAGCCTACAGGGAAGTGGGACCCAGTACTTC
. | TRBD1 | TRBJ2-7 | TRBV6-4 | CASRAYWDRCF | TGTGCCAGCAGAGCCTACTGGGACAGATGCTTC
. | . | TRBJ2-7 | TRBV27 | CASRTGTITYEQYF | TGTGCCAGCAGGACAGGAACGATTACCTACGAGCAGTACTTC
. | TRBD1 | TRBJ1-1 | TRBV9 | CASSVITGGTEAFF | TGTGCCAGCAGCGTAATTACAGGGGGGACTGAAGCTTTCTTT
. | TRBD1 | TRBJ1-1 | TRBV5-1 | CASSSEGASEAFF | TGCGCCAGCAGCTCCGAGGGGGCCTCTGAAGCTTTCTTT
. | . | TRBJ1-1 | TRBV12-3/TRBV12-4 | CASSPQNEAFF | TGTGCCAGCAGTCCCCAGAATGAAGCTTTCTTT
once | . | TRBJ2-2 | TRBV10-1 | CASRQARDTGELFF | TGCGCCAGTCGGCAGGCGAGAGACACCGGGGAGCTGTTTTTT
. | . | TRBJ1-1 | TRBV11-1 | CASSSEVNTEAFF | TGTGCCAGCAGCTCAGAGGTGAACACTGAAGCTTTCTTT
. | . | TRBJ1-3 | TRBV7-8 | CASSIGGWGNTIYF | TGTGCCAGCAGCATCGGAGGTTGGGGAAACACCATATATTTT
. | . | TRBJ1-6 | TRBV3-1/TRBV3-2 | CASSPRAQGPCHNSPLHF | TGTGCCAGCAGCCCCCGGGCCCAGGGCCCCTGCCATAATTCACCCCTCCACTTT
few | TRBD1 | TRBJ1-1 | TRBV10-3 | CAIRTEDRGRAFF | TGTGCCATCAGAACCGAGGACAGGGGGAGAGCTTTCTTT
. | . | TRBJ1-6 | TRBV3-1/TRBV3-2 | CASSPMTENSPLHF | TGTGCCAGCAGCCCCATGACAGAGAATTCACCCCTCCACTTT
. | TRBD1 | TRBJ2-7 | TRBV5-1 | CASTLGDRYSYEQYF | TGCGCCAGCACCCTGGGGGACAGGTACTCCTACGAGCAGTACTTC
. | . | TRBJ1-5 | TRBV15 | CATSRDYRGMEPQHF | TGTGCCACCAGCAGAGATTACCGGGGGATGGAGCCCCAGCATTTT
. | . | TRBJ1-5 | TRBV19 | CASTPRGANNQPQHF | TGTGCCAGCACCCCCAGGGGCGCGAACAATCAGCCCCAGCATTTT
few | . | TRBJ1-2 | TRBV7-9 | CASSLPINYGYTF | TGTGCCAGCAGCTTACCAATCAACTATGGCTACACCTTC
. | . | TRBJ1-1 | TRBV12-3/TRBV12-4 | CASRSFGGREAFF | TGTGCCAGCAGATCGTTTGGGGGCCGTGAAGCTTTCTTT
. | . | TRBJ1-1 | TRBV5-5 | CASRLTPGTFGITEAFF | TGTGCCAGCAGACTAACCCCCGGGACTTTCGGTATCACTGAAGCTTTCTTT
. | . | TRBJ2-5 | TRBV3-1/TRBV3-2 | CASSHPGHKTEETQYF | TGTGCCAGCAGCCATCCGGGACACAAAACGGAAGAGACCCAGTACTTC
. | . | TRBJ2-5 | TRBV12-3/TRBV12-4 | CASSFSPGETQYF | TGTGCCAGCAGTTTCTCCCCAGGAGAGACCCAGTACTTC
. | . | TRBJ2-2 | TRBV4-3 | CASSQDTSTGELFF | TGCGCCAGCAGCCAAGATACGAGCACCGGGGAGCTGTTTTTT
. | . | TRBJ1-4 | TRBV9 | CASSVTGEKLFF | TGTGCCAGCAGCGTAACAGGGGAAAAACTGTTTTTT
. | . | TRBJ2-3 | TRBV6-2/TRBV6-3 | CASSHTRTSTDTQYF | TGTGCCAGCAGCCACACCCGCACGAGCACAGATACGCAGTATTTT
. | . | TRBJ2-4 | TRBV7-3 | CASSPGRDMVNIQYF | TGTGCCAGCAGCCCTGGGCGGGATATGGTAAACATTCAGTACTTC
. | . | TRBJ2-5 | TRBV4-3 | CASSQDRKEGAHF | TGCGCCAGCAGCCAAGATCGTAAAGAAGGAGCCCACTTC
once | . | TRBJ2-2 | TRBV12-5 | CASGLGSTANTGELFF | TGTGCTAGTGGTTTGGGTTCGACAGCGAACACCGGGGAGCTGTTTTTT
. | TRBD1 | TRBJ1-2 | TRBV12-5 | CASGFMGQGVGGYTF | TGTGCTAGTGGTTTCATGGGACAGGGGGTGGGTGGCTACACCTTC
once | . | TRBJ2-2 | TRBV5-1 | CASSFRDINTGELFF | TGCGCCAGCAGCTTCCGGGACATAAACACCGGGGAGCTGTTTTTT
. | . | TRBJ2-4 | TRBV5-6 | CASTSRVGLAKNIQYF | TGTGCCAGCACCTCGAGGGTCGGACTAGCCAAAAACATTCAGTACTTC
. | . | TRBJ2-3 | TRBV7-2 | CASSLVRGGVTVDTQYF | TGTGCCAGCAGCTTAGTACGGGGTGGGGTCACGGTAGATACGCAGTATTTT
. | . | TRBJ2-5 | TRBV9 | CASSVEGTLIAETQYF | TGTGCCAGCAGCGTAGAAGGAACCTTGATAGCGGAGACCCAGTACTTC
. | TRBD1 | TRBJ1-1 | TRBV12-5 | CASGLVTVGQGAEAFF | TGTGCTAGTGGTTTGGTAACGGTCGGACAGGGGGCGGAAGCTTTCTTT
. | TRBD2 | TRBJ2-7 | TRBV6-2/TRBV6-3 | CASSSGLTFYEQYF | TGTGCCAGCAGCTCGGGACTAACATTTTACGAGCAGTACTTC
. | TRBD1 | TRBJ1-2 | TRBV7-2 | CASSLGQQRGYTF | TGTGCCAGCAGCTTGGGACAGCAAAGGGGCTACACCTTC
. | . | TRBJ1-5 | TRBV4-1 | CASSHIGNQPQHF | TGCGCCAGCAGCCACATCGGGAATCAGCCCCAGCATTTT